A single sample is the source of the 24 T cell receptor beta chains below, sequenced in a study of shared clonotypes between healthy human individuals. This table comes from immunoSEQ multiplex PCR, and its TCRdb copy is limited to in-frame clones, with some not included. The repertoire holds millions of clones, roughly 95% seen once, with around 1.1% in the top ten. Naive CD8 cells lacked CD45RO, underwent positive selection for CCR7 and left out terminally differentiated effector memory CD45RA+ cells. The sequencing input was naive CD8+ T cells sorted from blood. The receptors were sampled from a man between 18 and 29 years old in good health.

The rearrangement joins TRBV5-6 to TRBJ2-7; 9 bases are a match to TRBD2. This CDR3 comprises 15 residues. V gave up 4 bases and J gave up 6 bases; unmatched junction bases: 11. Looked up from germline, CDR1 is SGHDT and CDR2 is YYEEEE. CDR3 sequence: CASSPLGGGGREQYF. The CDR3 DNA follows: TGTGCCAGCAGCCCCTTGGGCGGGGGGGGCCGCGAGCAGTACTTC.

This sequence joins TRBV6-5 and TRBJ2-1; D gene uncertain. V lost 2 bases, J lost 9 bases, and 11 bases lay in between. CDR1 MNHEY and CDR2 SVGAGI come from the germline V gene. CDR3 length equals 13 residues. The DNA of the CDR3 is TGTGCCAGCAGTTACGCAACCTTGGGTGAGCAGTTCTTC. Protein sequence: CASSYATLGEQFF.

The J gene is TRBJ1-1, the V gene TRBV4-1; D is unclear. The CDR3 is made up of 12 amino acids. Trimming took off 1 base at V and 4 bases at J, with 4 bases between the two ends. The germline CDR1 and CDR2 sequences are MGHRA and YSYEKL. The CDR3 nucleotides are TGCGCCAGCAGCCAAGCACCCACTGAAGCTTTCTTT. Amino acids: CASSQAPTEAFF.

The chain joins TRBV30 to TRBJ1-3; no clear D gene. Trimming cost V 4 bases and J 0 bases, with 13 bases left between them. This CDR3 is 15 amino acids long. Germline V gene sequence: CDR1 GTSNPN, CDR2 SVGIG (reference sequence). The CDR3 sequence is CAWTVDTRSGNTIYF. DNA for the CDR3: TGTGCCTGGACCGTCGATACCCGCTCTGGAAACACCATATATTTT.

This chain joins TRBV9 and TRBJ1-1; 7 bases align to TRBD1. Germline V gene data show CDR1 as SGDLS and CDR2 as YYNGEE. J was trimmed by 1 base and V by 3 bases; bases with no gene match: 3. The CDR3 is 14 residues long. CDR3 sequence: CASSEGDRNTEAFF. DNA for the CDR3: TGTGCCAGCAGCGAGGGGGACAGGAACACTGAAGCTTTCTTT.

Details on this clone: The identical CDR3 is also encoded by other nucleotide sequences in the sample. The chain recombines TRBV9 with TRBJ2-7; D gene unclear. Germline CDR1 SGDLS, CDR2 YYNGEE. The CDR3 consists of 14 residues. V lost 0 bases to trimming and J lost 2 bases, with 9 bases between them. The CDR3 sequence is CASSVGTATYEQYF. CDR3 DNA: TGTGCCAGCAGCGTAGGTACGGCCACCTACGAGCAGTACTTC.

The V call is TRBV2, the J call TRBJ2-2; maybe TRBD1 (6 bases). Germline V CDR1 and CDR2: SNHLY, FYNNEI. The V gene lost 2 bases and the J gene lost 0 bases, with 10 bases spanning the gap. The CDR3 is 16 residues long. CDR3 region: CASSEWQGSNTGELFF. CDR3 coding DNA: TGTGCCAGCAGTGAATGGCAGGGGTCGAACACCGGGGAGCTGTTTTTT.

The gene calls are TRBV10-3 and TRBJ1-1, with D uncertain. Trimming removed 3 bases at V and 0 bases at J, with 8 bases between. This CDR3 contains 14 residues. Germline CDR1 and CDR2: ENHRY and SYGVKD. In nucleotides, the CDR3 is TGTGCCATCAGTGAAGGGTTCCTGAACACTGAAGCTTTCTTT. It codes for CAISEGFLNTEAFF.

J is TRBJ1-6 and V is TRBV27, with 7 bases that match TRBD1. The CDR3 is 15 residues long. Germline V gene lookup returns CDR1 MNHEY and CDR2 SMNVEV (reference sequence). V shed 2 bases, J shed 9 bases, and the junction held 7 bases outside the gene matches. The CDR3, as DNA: TGTGCCAGCAGTTTAGACGACAGGGCAAGTTCACCCCTCCACTTT. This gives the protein CASSLDDRASSPLHF.

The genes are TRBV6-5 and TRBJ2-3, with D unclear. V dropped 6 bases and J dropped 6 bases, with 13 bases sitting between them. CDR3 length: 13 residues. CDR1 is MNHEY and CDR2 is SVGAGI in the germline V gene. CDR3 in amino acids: CASSLQLGDTQYF. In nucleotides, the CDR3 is TGTGCCAGCAGCCTCCAACTGGGGGATACGCAGTATTTT.

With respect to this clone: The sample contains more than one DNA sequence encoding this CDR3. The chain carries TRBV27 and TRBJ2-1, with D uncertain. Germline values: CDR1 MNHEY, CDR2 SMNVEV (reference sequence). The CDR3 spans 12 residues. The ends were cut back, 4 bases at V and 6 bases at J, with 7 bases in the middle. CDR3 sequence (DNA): TGTGCCAGCAGTTCGCTAGGCAATGAGCAGTTCTTC. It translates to CASSSLGNEQFF.

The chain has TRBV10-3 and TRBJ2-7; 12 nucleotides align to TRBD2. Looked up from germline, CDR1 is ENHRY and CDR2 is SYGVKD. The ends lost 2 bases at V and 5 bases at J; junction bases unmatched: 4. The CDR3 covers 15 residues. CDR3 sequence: CAISEGTSGLDEQYF. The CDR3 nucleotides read TGTGCCATCAGTGAGGGGACTAGCGGGTTGGACGAGCAGTACTTC.

This CDR3 reads CASSFRDRLTGELFF. Here the CDR3 DNA reads TGTGCCAGCAGCTTCCGGGACAGACTCACCGGGGAGCTGTTTTTT. The chain joins TRBV7-9 to TRBJ2-2, with TRBD1 matching 7 bases. CDR3 size: 15 residues. The V gene end was trimmed by 3 bases and the J gene end by 4 bases; junction bases not matched to a gene: 5. The germline gives CDR1 SEHNR, CDR2 FQNEAQ (reference sequence).

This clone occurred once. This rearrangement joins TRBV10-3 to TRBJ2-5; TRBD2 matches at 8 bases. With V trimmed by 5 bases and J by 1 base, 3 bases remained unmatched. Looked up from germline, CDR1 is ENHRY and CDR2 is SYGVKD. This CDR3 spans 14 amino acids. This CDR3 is CAISISGVQETQYF. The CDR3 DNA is TGTGCCATCAGTATTAGCGGGGTCCAAGAGACCCAGTACTTC.

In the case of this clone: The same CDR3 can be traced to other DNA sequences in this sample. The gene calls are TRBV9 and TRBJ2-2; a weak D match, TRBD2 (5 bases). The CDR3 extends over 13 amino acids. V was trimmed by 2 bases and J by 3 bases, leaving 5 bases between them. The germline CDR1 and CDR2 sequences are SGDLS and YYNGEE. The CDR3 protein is CASSVEDTGELFF. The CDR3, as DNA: TGTGCCAGCAGCGTGGAGGACACCGGGGAGCTGTTTTTT.

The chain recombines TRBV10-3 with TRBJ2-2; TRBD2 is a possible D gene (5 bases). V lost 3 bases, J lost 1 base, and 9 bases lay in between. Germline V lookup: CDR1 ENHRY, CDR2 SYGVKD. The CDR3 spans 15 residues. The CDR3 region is CAISDRGMNTGELFF. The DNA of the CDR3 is TGTGCCATCAGTGATAGAGGGATGAACACCGGGGAGCTGTTTTTT.

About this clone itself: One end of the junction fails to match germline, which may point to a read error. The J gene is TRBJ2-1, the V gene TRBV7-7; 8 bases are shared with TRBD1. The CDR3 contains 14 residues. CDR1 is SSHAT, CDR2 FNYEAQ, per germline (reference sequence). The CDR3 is CASSPRTGWNEQFF. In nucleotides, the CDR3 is TGTGCTAGCAGCCCGCGGACAGGGTGGAATGAGCAGTTCTTC.

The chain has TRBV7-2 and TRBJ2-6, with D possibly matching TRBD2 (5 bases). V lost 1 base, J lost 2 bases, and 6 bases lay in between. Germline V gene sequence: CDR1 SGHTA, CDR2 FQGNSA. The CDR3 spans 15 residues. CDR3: CASSLVGAGANVLTF. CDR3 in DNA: TGTGCCAGCAGCTTAGTCGGGGCTGGGGCCAACGTCCTGACTTTC.

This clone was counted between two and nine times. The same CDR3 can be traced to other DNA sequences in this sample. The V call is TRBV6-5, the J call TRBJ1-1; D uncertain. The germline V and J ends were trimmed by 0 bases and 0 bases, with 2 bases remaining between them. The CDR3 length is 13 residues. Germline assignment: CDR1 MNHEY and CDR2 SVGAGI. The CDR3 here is CASSYSLNTEAFF. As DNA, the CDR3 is TGTGCCAGCAGTTACTCGTTGAACACTGAAGCTTTCTTT.

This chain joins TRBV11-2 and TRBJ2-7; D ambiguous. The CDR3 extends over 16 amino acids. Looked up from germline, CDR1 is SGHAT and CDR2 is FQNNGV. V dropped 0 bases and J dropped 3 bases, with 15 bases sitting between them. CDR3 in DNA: TGTGCCAGCAGCTTAGATCTTGGCAGGACCTTCTACGAGCAGTACTTC. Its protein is CASSLDLGRTFYEQYF.

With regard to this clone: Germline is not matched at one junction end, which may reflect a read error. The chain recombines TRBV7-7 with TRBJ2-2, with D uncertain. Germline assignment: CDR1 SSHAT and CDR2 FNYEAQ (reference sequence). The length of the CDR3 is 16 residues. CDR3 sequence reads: CASSPQTARGVGELFF. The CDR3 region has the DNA TGTGCTAGCAGCCCCCAGACTGCAAGAGGTGTCGGGGAGCTGTTTTTT.

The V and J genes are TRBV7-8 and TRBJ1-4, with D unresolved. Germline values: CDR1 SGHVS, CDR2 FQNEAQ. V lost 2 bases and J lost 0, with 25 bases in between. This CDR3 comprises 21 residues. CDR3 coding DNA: TGTGCCAGCAGCTTACTAGCGTGGCAGGCCTTACCTCATGCAACTAATGAAAAACTGTTTTTT. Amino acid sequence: CASSLLAWQALPHATNEKLFF.

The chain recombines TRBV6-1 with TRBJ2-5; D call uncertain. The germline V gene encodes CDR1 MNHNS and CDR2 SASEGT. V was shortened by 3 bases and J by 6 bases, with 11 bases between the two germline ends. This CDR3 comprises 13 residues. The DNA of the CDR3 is TGTGCCAGCAGTGATTTCGAGATACAGACCCAGTACTTC. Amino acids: CASSDFEIQTQYF.

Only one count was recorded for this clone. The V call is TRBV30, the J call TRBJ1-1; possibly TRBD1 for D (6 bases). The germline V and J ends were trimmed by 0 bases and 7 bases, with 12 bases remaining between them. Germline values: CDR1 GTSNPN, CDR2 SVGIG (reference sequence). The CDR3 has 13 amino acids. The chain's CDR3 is CAWSVGRTVEAFF. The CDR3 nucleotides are TGTGCCTGGAGTGTAGGGAGGACAGTTGAAGCTTTCTTT.